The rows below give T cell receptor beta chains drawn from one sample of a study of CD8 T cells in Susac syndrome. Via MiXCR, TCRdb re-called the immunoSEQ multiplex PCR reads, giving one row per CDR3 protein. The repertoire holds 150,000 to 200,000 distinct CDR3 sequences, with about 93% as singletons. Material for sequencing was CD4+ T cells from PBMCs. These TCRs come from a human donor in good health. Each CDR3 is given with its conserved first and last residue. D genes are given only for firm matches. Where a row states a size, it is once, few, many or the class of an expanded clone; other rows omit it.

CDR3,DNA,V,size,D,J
CATSSRDVNEQFF,TGTGCCACCAGCAGTCGGGACGTAAATGAGCAGTTCTTC,TRBV15,-,-,TRBJ2-1
CASSYPDRASGYTF,TGTGCCAGCAGTTACCCGGACAGGGCGAGTGGCTACACCTTC,TRBV6-2/TRBV6-3,-,TRBD1,TRBJ1-2
CASSAGTGGNTGELFF,TGTGCCAGCAGCGCCGGGACTGGCGGAAACACCGGGGAGCTGTTTTTT,TRBV5-4,-,-,TRBJ2-2
CSGRRGSDTEAFF,TGCAGCGGGAGACGGGGAAGCGACACTGAAGCTTTCTTT,TRBV29-1,-,-,TRBJ1-1
CSAPRDRGRRGYTF,TGCAGTGCTCCTCGGGACAGGGGGCGACGAGGCTACACCTTC,TRBV20-1,-,TRBD1,TRBJ1-2
CASSPRSMTGMGGTDTQYF,TGCGCCAGCAGCCCCAGGTCGATGACGGGGATGGGGGGGACAGATACGCAGTATTTT,TRBV23-1,-,TRBD2,TRBJ2-3
CASSQGTGFGQPQHF,TGTGCCAGCAGCCAAGGGACAGGGTTCGGTCAGCCCCAGCATTTT,TRBV3-1,-,TRBD1,TRBJ1-5
CASSLRQRGEAFF,TGTGCCAGCAGCTTAAGACAAAGGGGTGAAGCTTTCTTT,TRBV7-2,-,-,TRBJ1-1
CSASGQNYEQYF,TGCAGCGCATCGGGACAGAACTACGAGCAGTACTTC,TRBV29-1,-,TRBD1,TRBJ2-7
CATSAPALASTDTQYF,TGTGCCACCAGTGCTCCCGCGTTAGCTAGCACAGATACGCAGTATTTT,TRBV24-1,-,-,TRBJ2-3
CASSHRDRGETQYF,TGTGCCAGCAGCCACCGGGACAGGGGGGAGACCCAGTACTTC,TRBV7-8,-,TRBD1,TRBJ2-5
CASSSAGPSSYNEQFF,TGTGCCAGCAGCTCCGCTGGCCCAAGCTCCTACAATGAGCAGTTCTTC,TRBV7-2,once,-,TRBJ2-1
CASSPRYASEQYF,TGTGCCAGCTCACCAAGATATGCGAGCGAGCAGTACTTC,TRBV18,-,-,TRBJ2-7
CSVDEGADEQFF,TGCAGCGTTGACGAGGGGGCAGATGAGCAGTTCTTC,TRBV29-1,-,TRBD1,TRBJ2-1
CASSLSTGVGSPLHF,TGCGCCAGCAGCTTATCGACAGGGGTAGGGTCACCCCTCCACTTT,TRBV5-1,-,TRBD1,TRBJ1-6
CASSHHLSRAGKDEQFF,TGCGCCAGCAGCCATCATCTCTCCCGGGCGGGGAAAGATGAGCAGTTCTTC,TRBV4-3,once,-,TRBJ2-1
CASSTHQGAAYNEQFF,TGTGCCAGCAGTACCCATCAGGGTGCTGCGTACAATGAGCAGTTCTTC,TRBV12-3/TRBV12-4,-,-,TRBJ2-1
CASSRRENTEAFF,TGTGCCAGCAGTCGGAGGGAGAACACTGAAGCTTTCTTT,TRBV12-3/TRBV12-4,-,-,TRBJ1-1
CASVITRGGFEQYF,TGTGCCAGCGTTATTACGCGAGGGGGCTTCGAGCAGTACTTC,TRBV7-2,-,TRBD1,TRBJ2-7
CASSQGEAGSTDTQYF,TGCGCCAGCAGCCAAGGCGAGGCGGGCAGCACAGATACGCAGTATTTT,TRBV4-1,-,-,TRBJ2-3
CASSQGEGRQETQYF,TGCGCCAGCAGTCAGGGGGAGGGGAGACAAGAGACCCAGTACTTC,TRBV23-1,-,TRBD2,TRBJ2-5
CASSPNQGAYEQYF,TGTGCCAGCAGTCCCAATCAGGGGGCCTACGAGCAGTACTTC,TRBV12-3/TRBV12-4,-,TRBD1,TRBJ2-7
CSVGVSTANYGYTF,TGCAGCGTTGGAGTGTCGACAGCTAACTATGGCTACACCTTC,TRBV29-1,-,-,TRBJ1-2
CASQAGDQETQYF,TGCGCCAGCCAGGCCGGGGACCAAGAGACCCAGTACTTC,TRBV5-1,once,-,TRBJ2-5
CATSGDEGNQPQHF,TGTGCCACCAGCGGGGACGAGGGCAATCAGCCCCAGCATTTT,TRBV15,-,-,TRBJ1-5
CANRDNTDTQYF,TGTGCCAATCGGGACAACACAGATACGCAGTATTTT,TRBV7-2,-,-,TRBJ2-3
CSARGRGRTEAFF,TGCAGTGCTAGGGGGAGGGGTCGGACTGAAGCTTTCTTT,TRBV20-1,-,-,TRBJ1-1
CASSFQTGSSEQFF,TGTGCCAGCAGCTTCCAGACAGGGTCGTCCGAGCAGTTCTTC,TRBV7-2,-,TRBD1,TRBJ2-1
CSASPSAGLGTQYF,TGCAGTGCTAGCCCATCGGCCGGGTTGGGGACCCAGTACTTC,TRBV20-1,-,-,TRBJ2-5
CASSVAPQETQYF,TGTGCCAGCAGCGTAGCTCCCCAGGAGACCCAGTACTTC,TRBV9,-,-,TRBJ2-5
CASSFSSVNYGYTF,TGTGCCAGCAGCTTCTCTTCGGTGAACTATGGCTACACCTTC,TRBV7-9,-,-,TRBJ1-2
CSASVGSGRTAYEQYF,TGCAGTGCTAGTGTAGGGAGCGGCCGGACGGCCTACGAGCAGTACTTC,TRBV20-1,-,-,TRBJ2-7
CSVGGSPAHF,TGCAGCGTTGGCGGCAGTCCCGCACATTTT,TRBV29-1,once,-,TRBJ2-3
CSARDRTSGGYEQYF,TGCAGTGCTAGAGATCGGACTAGCGGGGGATACGAGCAGTACTTC,TRBV20-1,-,TRBD2,TRBJ2-7
CAWSGLYEQYF,TGTGCCTGGAGTGGCCTCTACGAGCAGTACTTC,TRBV30,-,-,TRBJ2-7
CASSLGDSLTDTQYF,TGTGCCAGCAGCTTAGGGGACAGTCTCACAGATACGCAGTATTTT,TRBV7-3,once,TRBD1,TRBJ2-3
CASSSGLAEETQYF,TGTGCCAGCAGCTCGGGACTAGCGGAAGAGACCCAGTACTTC,TRBV7-2,-,TRBD2,TRBJ2-5
CASAPRDTVYGYTF,TGTGCCAGCGCCCCCCGGGACACAGTCTATGGCTACACCTTC,TRBV7-9,-,-,TRBJ1-2
CASSLAESEKLFF,TGTGCCAGCAGTTTAGCGGAATCGGAAAAACTGTTTTTT,TRBV12-3/TRBV12-4,-,-,TRBJ1-4
CASSYGQNPEAFF,TGTGCCAGCAGTTACGGACAGAACCCTGAAGCTTTCTTT,TRBV6-5,-,-,TRBJ1-1
CSVDGGGNTEAFF,TGCAGCGTTGACGGCGGTGGGAACACTGAAGCTTTCTTT,TRBV29-1,-,-,TRBJ1-1
CASSPIVGTEAFF,TGTGCCAGTAGTCCCATCGTGGGTACTGAAGCTTTCTTT,TRBV19,-,-,TRBJ1-1
CASSASGGAYEQYF,TGTGCCAGCTCAGCTAGCGGGGGGGCTTACGAGCAGTACTTC,TRBV18,-,TRBD2,TRBJ2-7
CASSLTRGQETQYF,TGTGCCAGCAGCTTGACCAGGGGGCAAGAGACCCAGTACTTC,TRBV5-4,-,TRBD1,TRBJ2-5
CASSLKDRVGQPQHF,TGTGCCAGCAGTTTAAAGGACAGGGTAGGTCAGCCCCAGCATTTT,TRBV27,once,TRBD1,TRBJ1-5
CSVATGTANTEAFF,TGCAGCGTCGCAACGGGAACAGCCAACACTGAAGCTTTCTTT,TRBV29-1,-,-,TRBJ1-1
CASSRSGSQETQYF,TGTGCCAGCAGCCGTTCGGGGTCCCAAGAGACCCAGTACTTC,TRBV7-2,few,-,TRBJ2-5
CASSPHEGGEQYF,TGTGCCAGCTCACCACACGAGGGTGGCGAGCAGTACTTC,TRBV18,-,-,TRBJ2-7
CASSQEGGRAYEQYF,TGTGCCAGCAGCCAAGAAGGAGGGCGGGCCTACGAGCAGTACTTC,TRBV3-1,-,-,TRBJ2-7
CSVEGRARGELFF,TGCAGCGTTGAAGGCAGGGCCCGCGGGGAGCTGTTTTTT,TRBV29-1,-,-,TRBJ2-2
CASSVSGGEETQYF,TGTGCCAGCAGCGTAAGCGGGGGAGAAGAGACCCAGTACTTC,TRBV9,-,TRBD2,TRBJ2-5
CASRTGVYGEAFF,TGCGCCAGCAGGACAGGGGTGTATGGTGAAGCTTTCTTT,TRBV5-1,-,TRBD1,TRBJ1-1
CAWSARQGSLHGYTF,TGTGCCTGGAGTGCGCGTCAAGGGAGTCTGCATGGCTACACCTTC,TRBV30,-,-,TRBJ1-2
CSVVSGDPTSLREQYF,TGCAGCGTTGTGTCAGGAGACCCGACCTCGCTTCGCGAGCAGTACTTC,TRBV29-1,-,-,TRBJ2-7